Presented here are 15 T cell receptor beta chains from one specimen sequenced in a study of cytomegalovirus exposure and HLA in healthy donors. Data came from immunoSEQ multiplex PCR; TCRdb stores just in-frame clones and leaves some out. The repertoire consists of around 63,000 clones, with roughly nine tenths occurring once and the leading ten covering over 1%. The material sequenced was PBMCs. These receptors originate from a woman aged 18-29 years in good health and CMV-seronegative.

The chain links TRBV6-5 to TRBJ1-6, with 8 bases matching TRBD1. This CDR3 has 13 amino acids. With V trimmed by 6 bases and J by 12 bases, 7 bases remained unmatched. Looked up from germline, CDR1 is MNHEY and CDR2 is SVGAGI. In nucleotides, the CDR3 is TGTGCCAGCAGGGACGACAGGGGTTTACCCCTCCACTTT. This translates into CASRDDRGLPLHF.

The chain is built from TRBV2 and TRBJ1-1; TRBD1 is a possible D gene (6 bases). CDR1 is SNHLY and CDR2 is FYNNEI in the germline V gene. The CDR3 runs to 14 residues. The V and J ends lost 8 bases and 4 bases respectively, with 17 bases between them. CDR3 protein: CASSDEARGTEAFF. Here the CDR3 DNA reads TGTGCCAGCTCGGACGAGGCCAGGGGCACTGAAGCTTTCTTT.

The chain employs TRBV5-1 and TRBJ2-1, with a tentative D call TRBD1 (6 bases). CDR1 is SGHRS, CDR2 YFSETQ, per germline. The V gene lost 5 bases and the J gene lost 6 bases, with 24 bases spanning the gap. This CDR3 is 17 amino acids long. CDR3 loop: CASRAAELGHLFNEQFF. The DNA for the CDR3 is TGCGCCAGCAGGGCCGCGGAGCTGGGACACCTTTTCAATGAGCAGTTCTTC.

This clone was picked up one time. The rearrangement uses TRBV5-1 and TRBJ1-1; no definite D call. There are 13 residues in the CDR3. V gave up 0 bases and J gave up 3 bases, with 6 bases separating them. Germline V gene data show CDR1 as SGHRS and CDR2 as YFSETQ. CDR3 sequence (DNA): TGCGCCAGCAGCTTGGTTCTAGACACTGAAGCTTTCTTT. Translation: CASSLVLDTEAFF.

J is TRBJ1-1 and V is TRBV10-1; perhaps TRBD1 as D (5 bases). V lost 0 bases, J lost 5 bases, and 10 bases lay in between. The CDR3 extends over 14 amino acids. CDR1 is WNHNN and CDR2 is SYGVQD in the germline V gene (reference sequence). The CDR3 reads CASSESGGSTEAFF. For the CDR3, the DNA is TGCGCCAGCAGTGAGTCTGGGGGGAGTACTGAAGCTTTCTTT.

This sequence joins TRBV28 and TRBJ1-2; D perhaps matches TRBD1 (5 bases). Trimming left V 2 bases short and J 4 bases short, with 11 bases between. Germline CDR1 reads MDHEN; CDR2 reads SYDVKM. The CDR3 is 14 residues long. CDR3 protein: CASSLGGLFYGYTF. CDR3 in DNA: TGTGCCAGCAGTTTAGGGGGGTTATTCTATGGCTACACCTTC.

The rearrangement uses TRBV10-3 and TRBJ2-5; TRBD2 matches 15 bases. The germline CDR1 and CDR2 sequences are ENHRY and SYGVKD. After removal of 5 bases from V and 4 bases from J, the junction contained 8 bases not matched to a gene. The CDR3 has 17 residues. The CDR3 DNA reads TGTGCCATCAGTACTAGGACTAGCGGGAGGGCTGTAGAGACCCAGTACTTC. It encodes CAISTRTSGRAVETQYF.

The rearrangement uses TRBV5-1 and TRBJ2-7, with 8 bases identical to TRBD1. V trimming: 4 bases; J trimming: 1 base; junction bases outside the gene matches: 10. The germline V gene has CDR1 SGHRS and CDR2 YFSETQ. CDR3 length: 16 residues. The CDR3 here is CASSPDAGGASYEQYF. The CDR3, as DNA: TGCGCCAGCAGCCCGGATGCAGGGGGCGCATCCTACGAGCAGTACTTC.

V is TRBV28 and J is TRBJ1-5; D may be TRBD1 (5 bases). Trimming stripped 5 bases from V and 7 bases from J, with 12 bases between. There are 13 residues in the CDR3. CDR1 MDHEN and CDR2 SYDVKM come from the germline V gene. CDR3 coding DNA: TGTGCCAGCAGTCGACCCTGGGGCCAGCCCCAGCATTTT. This gives the protein CASSRPWGQPQHF.

The rearrangement joins TRBV5-1 to TRBJ2-7, with TRBD1 matching 7 bases. The CDR3 runs 12 residues. CDR1 is SGHRS, CDR2 YFSETQ, per germline. The V and J ends lost 5 bases and 5 bases, in that order; junction bases with no gene match: 4. DNA of the CDR3: TGCGCCAGCAGTGGGCAGGGGGACGAGCAGTACTTC. It is translated as CASSGQGDEQYF.

V gene TRBV6-1 combines with J gene TRBJ1-5; no firm D call. The CDR3 has 17 amino acids. Trimming stripped 0 bases from V and 4 bases from J, with 16 bases between. Germline assignment: CDR1 MNHNS and CDR2 SASEGT. CDR3 sequence reads: CASSEAGGQVLNQPQHF. The CDR3 DNA follows: TGTGCCAGCAGTGAAGCAGGTGGGCAGGTTTTAAATCAGCCCCAGCATTTT.

J is TRBJ1-1 and V is TRBV7-2; 9 nucleotides align to TRBD1. Trimming at V came to 5 bases and at J to 5 bases, leaving 9 bases not matched to a gene. Germline assignment: CDR1 SGHTA and CDR2 FQGNSA. This CDR3 contains 15 residues. CDR3 region: CASSGGTGKGTEAFF. As DNA, the CDR3 is TGTGCCAGCAGCGGGGGGACAGGGAAAGGAACTGAAGCTTTCTTT. Combining the CDR3 with reference TRBV7-2 and TRBJ1-1 gives the whole variable domain GAGVSQSPSNKVTEKGKDVELRCDPISGHTALYWYRQSLGQGLEFLIYFQGNSAPDKSGLPSDRFSAERTGGSVSTLTIQRTQQEDSAVYLCASSGGTGKGTEAFFGQGTRLTVV.

The rearrangement joins TRBV30 to TRBJ2-5; 7 nucleotides align to TRBD1. The CDR3 spans 13 residues. The J segment lost 2 bases and the V segment lost 8 bases, leaving 8 bases of the junction unmatched. CDR1 and CDR2 from the germline V gene are GTSNPN and SVGIG (reference sequence). The CDR3 sequence is CAGASGQQETQYF. In nucleotides, the CDR3 is TGTGCCGGGGCCTCGGGACAGCAAGAGACCCAGTACTTC.

The chain is built from TRBV5-1 and TRBJ2-1; possible D gene TRBD1, 6 bases. Germline-derived CDR1 and CDR2 are SGHRS and YFSETQ. V was shortened by 0 bases and J by 4 bases, with 14 bases between the two germline ends. This CDR3 has 16 residues. CDR3 region: CASSLALRGTYNEQFF. As DNA, the CDR3 is TGCGCCAGCAGCTTGGCCCTCAGGGGAACATACAATGAGCAGTTCTTC.

The V call is TRBV7-2, the J call TRBJ2-1; 9 bases are shared with TRBD1. CDR1 and CDR2 from the germline V gene are SGHTA and FQGNSA. The CDR3 length is 17 residues. Trimming took 0 bases from V and 5 from J; bases not matched to a gene: 8. CDR3 sequence: CASSLALRGQGNNEQFF. The CDR3 DNA reads as TGTGCCAGCAGCTTAGCGCTACGGGGACAGGGCAACAATGAGCAGTTCTTC.